This T cell receptor beta chain was documented in a study of blood T cell repertoires in COVID-19. Study-level background: There were acute and convalescent COVID-19 samples, and they came from the United States, Italy and Spain. T cells, B-cell-depleted T cells, or PBMCs supplied cDNA or gDNA.

Original data processing: Researchers report that nucleated cell counts were estimated from reference gene primer amplification. Libraries were prepared by immunoSEQ multiplex PCR; TCRdb keeps only in-frame clonotypes and omits some of them. Clone size and the V and J calls come from that table; the DNA yielded D and trimming. The sample yields approximately 210,000 clones, roughly 94% seen once. This CDR3 is 15 amino acids long. Germline V CDR1 and CDR2: DFQATT, SNEGSKA (reference sequence). With 3 bases clipped from V and 0 bases from J, the junction kept 7 bases outside the gene matches. Specimen: peripheral blood. The V and J genes are TRBV20-1 and TRBJ1-1; 7 bases align to TRBD1. The origin of this receptor is a man under 40 with acute or convalescent COVID-19. CDR3 in amino acids: CSASPFTGVNTEAFF. Here the CDR3 DNA reads TGCAGTGCTAGTCCCTTTACAGGGGTGAACACTGAAGCTTTCTTT.